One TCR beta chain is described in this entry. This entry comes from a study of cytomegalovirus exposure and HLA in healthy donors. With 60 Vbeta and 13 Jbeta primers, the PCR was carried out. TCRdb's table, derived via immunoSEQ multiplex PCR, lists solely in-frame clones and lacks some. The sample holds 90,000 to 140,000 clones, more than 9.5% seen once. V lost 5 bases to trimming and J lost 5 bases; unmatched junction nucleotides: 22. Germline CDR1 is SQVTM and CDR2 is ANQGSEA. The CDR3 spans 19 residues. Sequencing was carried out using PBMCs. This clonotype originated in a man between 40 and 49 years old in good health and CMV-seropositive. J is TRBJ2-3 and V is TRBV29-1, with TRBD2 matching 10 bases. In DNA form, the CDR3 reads TGCAGCGTTCGACGGAAAACCATCAGCGGGAGGGCCCACGAAGATACGCAGTATTTT. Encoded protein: CSVRRKTISGRAHEDTQYF.